One and the same sample provided the 26 T cell receptor beta chains below, sequenced in a study of shared clonotypes between healthy human individuals. Sequencing was performed with immunoSEQ multiplex PCR; in TCRdb, only in-frame clones are kept and a portion is missing. Seen here are about 1,500,000 clones, around 95% observed once, and the top ten hold more than 0.9%. The sequenced material came from naive CD4+ T cells sorted from blood. The subset denotes: CD45RA+ positively selected. These receptor sequences come from a man aged 25-40 years in good health.

The rearrangement joins TRBV15 to TRBJ2-7; a possible D gene is TRBD2 (6 bases). The germline V gene has CDR1 LNHNV and CDR2 YYDKDF (reference sequence). The ends were cut back, 5 bases at V and 3 bases at J, with 11 bases in the middle. The CDR3 is 13 amino acids. The CDR3 sequence: CATSLAGGYEQYF. In DNA form, the CDR3 reads TGTGCCACCAGCCTCGCCGGGGGCTACGAGCAGTACTTC.

The chain joins TRBV11-2 to TRBJ2-7; TRBD2 matches 9 bases. Germline loops: CDR1 SGHAT, CDR2 FQNNGV. CDR3 length equals 15 residues. The V gene end was trimmed by 5 bases and the J gene end by 1 base; junction bases not matched to a gene: 6. The CDR3 sequence: CASSQKTSGSYEQYF. CDR3 in DNA: TGTGCCAGCAGCCAGAAGACTAGCGGATCCTACGAGCAGTACTTC.

Regarding this clone: The same CDR3 can be traced to other DNA sequences in this sample. The CDR3 here is CASSLGTGGYEQYF. CDR3 sequence (DNA): TGCGCCAGCAGCTTGGGGACAGGGGGCTACGAGCAGTACTTC. The J gene is TRBJ2-7, the V gene TRBV5-1; TRBD1 agrees at 10 bases. Looked up from germline, CDR1 is SGHRS and CDR2 is YFSETQ. This CDR3 spans 14 amino acids. V dropped 0 bases and J dropped 3; count of bases not matched to a gene: 0. Complete variable domain (other parts from reference TRBV5-1 and TRBJ2-7): KAGVTQTPRYLIKTRGQQVTLSCSPISGHRSVSWYQQTPGQGLQFLFEYFSETQRNKGNFPGRFSGRQFSNSRSEMNVSTLELGDSALYLCASSLGTGGYEQYFGPGTRLTVT.

The V call is TRBV14, the J call TRBJ2-7; D gene uncertain. V lost 4 bases and J 0 bases, leaving 10 bases between the germline ends. CDR3 size: 14 residues. Germline V gives CDR1 SGHDN, CDR2 FVKESK. CDR3 nucleotides: TGTGCCAGCAGCCCCCGTCGGGCCTCCTACGAGCAGTACTTC. This translates into CASSPRRASYEQYF.

This clone was picked up a small number of times. The chain links TRBV6-5 to TRBJ2-7; 8 nucleotides match TRBD1. The CDR3 totals 13 residues. The germline V gene encodes CDR1 MNHEY and CDR2 SVGAGI. After removal of 6 bases from V and 7 bases from J, the junction contained 8 bases not matched to a gene. The CDR3 sequence is CASRRTGTREQYF. CDR3 coding DNA: TGTGCCAGCAGAAGGACAGGGACGAGGGAGCAGTACTTC.

This clone was detected once. The rearrangement links TRBV11-2 to TRBJ2-7; 9 nucleotides align to TRBD1. Germline V gives CDR1 SGHAT, CDR2 FQNNGV. This CDR3 is 14 amino acids long. V dropped 5 bases and J dropped 5; count of bases not matched to a gene: 7. CDR3: CASSAGQGTDEQYF. CDR3 bases: TGTGCCAGCAGCGCCGGACAGGGGACGGACGAGCAGTACTTC. Complete variable domain (other parts from reference TRBV11-2 and TRBJ2-7): EAGVAQSPRYKIIEKRQSVAFWCNPISGHATLYWYQQILGQGPKLLIQFQNNGVVDDSQLPKDRFSAERLKGVDSTLKIQPAKLEDSAVYLCASSAGQGTDEQYFGPGTRLTVT.

CDR3 residues: CASSPQSLGVTPGETQYF. The CDR3 bases are TGTGCCAGCTCACCACAGTCCCTTGGGGTGACTCCGGGAGAGACCCAGTACTTC. The V gene is TRBV18, the J gene TRBJ2-5, with unresolved D. This CDR3 is 18 amino acids long. Germline CDR1 KGHSH, CDR2 LQKENI. Trimming removed 1 base from V and 4 bases from J, with 22 bases in between.

The chain links TRBV2 to TRBJ2-1; 9 bases are shared with TRBD2. V was clipped by 8 bases and J by 7 bases; unmatched bases: 9. CDR1 is SNHLY, CDR2 FYNNEI, per germline. CDR3 length: 14 residues. The CDR3 here is CASGLAGILNEQFF. The DNA of the CDR3 is TGTGCCAGCGGTCTAGCGGGAATCTTGAATGAGCAGTTCTTC.

This chain connects TRBV18 to TRBJ2-7, with 12 bases lining up with TRBD2. Trimming cost V 3 bases and J 8 bases; bases outside gene matches: 8. Germline V gives CDR1 KGHSH, CDR2 LQKENI. This CDR3 comprises 15 residues. As DNA, the CDR3 is TGTGCCAGCTCACCCTACTGGACTAGCGGGATCAAGCAGTACTTC. Translated: CASSPYWTSGIKQYF.

The chain links TRBV7-9 to TRBJ2-1; no clear D. Trimming removed 6 bases at V and 3 bases at J, with 15 bases between. The V gene's germline CDR1 is SEHNR and CDR2 FQNEAQ (reference sequence). This CDR3 is 15 amino acids long. CDR3 sequence: CASRRTGSVYNEQFF. DNA of the CDR3: TGTGCCAGCAGACGAACCGGATCTGTCTACAATGAGCAGTTCTTC.

V gene TRBV6-5 combines with J gene TRBJ2-3, with D perhaps matching TRBD1 (6 bases). Trimming left V 5 bases short and J 7 bases short, with 10 bases between. This CDR3 has 12 residues. Germline assignment: CDR1 MNHEY and CDR2 SVGAGI. The CDR3 reads CASSKGHYTQYF. In DNA, the CDR3 is TGTGCCAGCAGTAAGGGACACTATACGCAGTATTTT.

The chain couples TRBV5-5 to TRBJ2-1, with TRBD1 matching 9 bases. Germline CDR1 is SGHKS and CDR2 is YYEKEE (reference sequence). V was pared by 4 bases and J by 4 bases, with 6 bases of the junction left unmatched. The CDR3 covers 15 residues. This CDR3 is CASSPPGQGYNEQFF. The CDR3 DNA reads as TGTGCCAGCAGCCCTCCGGGACAGGGTTACAATGAGCAGTTCTTC.

The chain is built from TRBV9 and TRBJ2-1; 10 bases fit TRBD2. The V gene end was trimmed by 1 base and the J gene end by 10 bases; junction bases not matched to a gene: 14. Germline CDR1 reads SGDLS; CDR2 reads YYNGEE. This CDR3 spans 17 amino acids. CDR3 sequence: CASSVSVGTSAGEEQFF. The CDR3 coding sequence is TGTGCCAGCAGCGTATCTGTCGGGACTAGCGCCGGTGAGGAGCAGTTCTTC. Full variable domain (missing parts from reference TRBV9 and TRBJ2-1): DSGVTQTPKHLITATGQRVTLRCSPRSGDLSVYWYQQSLDQGLQFLIQYYNGEERAKGNILERFSAQQFPDLHSELNLSSLELGDSALYFCASSVSVGTSAGEEQFFGPGTRLTVL.

The genes are TRBV5-1 and TRBJ2-2, with 9 nucleotides matching TRBD2. In germline, CDR1 is SGHRS, CDR2 YFSETQ. V trimming: 4 bases; J trimming: 8 bases; junction bases outside the gene matches: 15. CDR3 length: 17 amino acids. CDR3: CASSLPGGSGSSGELFF. The CDR3 DNA follows: TGCGCCAGCAGCCTACCCGGCGGTAGCGGGAGTTCTGGGGAGCTGTTTTTT.

This chain joins TRBV5-4 and TRBJ2-5; D gene uncertain. Trimming cost V 3 bases and J 0 bases, with 6 bases left between them. This CDR3 is 13 amino acids long. In germline, CDR1 is SGHNT, CDR2 YYREEE (reference sequence). The CDR3, as DNA: TGTGCCAGCAGCTCCCCAAACCAAGAGACCCAGTACTTC. This sequence encodes CASSSPNQETQYF. Full variable domain (outside the CDR3, taken from reference TRBV5-4 and TRBJ2-5): ETGVTQSPTHLIKTRGQQVTLRCSSQSGHNTVSWYQQALGQGPQFIFQYYREEENGRGNFPPRFSGLQFPNYSSELNVNALELDDSALYLCASSSPNQETQYFGPGTRLLVL.

This clone was recorded only once. V usage is TRBV5-6 and J usage is TRBJ1-2; D may be TRBD1 (5 bases). The CDR3 has 15 residues. The ends were cut back, 0 bases at V and 3 bases at J, with 12 bases in the middle. Germline V CDR1 and CDR2: SGHDT, YYEEEE. Here the CDR3 reads CASSLESSGYYGYTF. Here the CDR3 DNA reads TGTGCCAGCAGCTTGGAAAGCTCAGGGTACTATGGCTACACCTTC.

For this clone: The same CDR3 also results from other DNA sequences found in this sample. The rearrangement links TRBV2 to TRBJ2-2; D gene unclear. Looked up from germline, CDR1 is SNHLY and CDR2 is FYNNEI. V lost 4 bases and J 0 bases, leaving 6 bases between the germline ends. CDR3 length equals 14 residues. The CDR3 region has the DNA TGTGCCAGCAGTGGAAGGGCGAACACCGGGGAGCTGTTTTTT. It is translated as CASSGRANTGELFF. Based on the CDR3 plus reference TRBV2 and TRBJ2-2, the full variable domain is EPEVTQTPSHQVTQMGQEVILRCVPISNHLYFYWYRQILGQKVEFLVSFYNNEISEKSEIFDDQFSVERPDGSNFTLKIRSTKLEDSAMYFCASSGRANTGELFFGEGSRLTVL.

This sequence joins TRBV7-6 and TRBJ2-7, with 11 bases aligning to TRBD1. CDR3 length equals 15 residues. After removal of 4 bases from V and 5 bases from J, the junction contained 7 bases not matched to a gene. Germline assignment: CDR1 SGHVS and CDR2 FNYEAQ. The DNA for the CDR3 is TGTGCCAGCAGCTATCCGGGACAGGGGGTAAACGAGCAGTACTTC. This codes for CASSYPGQGVNEQYF.

This sequence joins TRBV7-9 and TRBJ1-5, with TRBD1 identical over 8 bases. Trimming cost V 5 bases and J 1 base; bases outside gene matches: 4. CDR1 is SEHNR and CDR2 is FQNEAQ in the germline V gene (reference sequence). The length of the CDR3 is 15 residues. As DNA, the CDR3 is TGTGCCAGCAGCCCAACAGGGGGGAGCAATCAGCCCCAGCATTTT. Its protein product is CASSPTGGSNQPQHF.

The chain recombines TRBV5-5 with TRBJ2-7, with 7 positions matching TRBD2. Germline V lookup: CDR1 SGHKS, CDR2 YYEKEE (reference sequence). CDR3 size: 18 residues. V dropped 4 bases and J dropped 0; count of bases not matched to a gene: 16. CDR3 in amino acids: CASSPLRGGLDSSYEQYF. CDR3 coding DNA: TGTGCCAGCAGCCCTCTTAGGGGTGGACTAGACTCCTCCTACGAGCAGTACTTC.

CDR3 sequence reads: CASSFTGAYEQYF. The CDR3 DNA sequence: TGTGCCAGCAGCTTCACAGGGGCCTACGAGCAGTACTTC. This chain uses TRBV5-5 with TRBJ2-7, with 7 bases matching TRBD1. V shed 2 bases and J 2 bases; nucleotides not matched to a gene: 1. Germline loops: CDR1 SGHKS, CDR2 YYEKEE (reference sequence). CDR3 size: 13 residues.

CDR3 coding DNA: TGCGCCAGCAGCTTGGGGACGGAACCCTACGAGCAGTACTTC. Translation gives CASSLGTEPYEQYF. The rearrangement uses TRBV5-1 and TRBJ2-7, with no clear D. Trimming shortened V by 0 bases and J by 2 bases, and 9 bases separated the two germline ends. Germline V gene data show CDR1 as SGHRS and CDR2 as YFSETQ. This CDR3 is built from 14 residues.

The rearrangement links TRBV5-1 to TRBJ2-3; 12 bases agree with TRBD2. V was pared by 4 bases and J by 0 bases, with 3 bases of the junction left unmatched. Germline CDR1 and CDR2: SGHRS and YFSETQ. The CDR3 consists of 16 residues. The CDR3 spells CASSELAGGSTDTQYF. The CDR3 DNA reads as TGCGCCAGCAGCGAGCTAGCGGGAGGGAGCACAGATACGCAGTATTTT. The full variable domain, in which reference TRBV5-1 and TRBJ2-3 provide the parts outside the CDR3, is KAGVTQTPRYLIKTRGQQVTLSCSPISGHRSVSWYQQTPGQGLQFLFEYFSETQRNKGNFPGRFSGRQFSNSRSEMNVSTLELGDSALYLCASSELAGGSTDTQYFGPGTRLTVL.

J is TRBJ2-7 and V is TRBV20-1; D is undetermined. Trimming took 7 bases from V and 6 from J, leaving 4 bases between them. Germline V gene data show CDR1 as DFQATT and CDR2 as SNEGSKA (reference sequence). The CDR3 spans 8 residues. The CDR3 bases are TGCAGTGTCCGCGAGCAGTACTTC. It yields the protein CSVREQYF.

The rearrangement links TRBV19 to TRBJ2-2, with D perhaps given as TRBD1 or TRBD2 (5 bases each). This CDR3 comprises 14 residues. Germline V lookup: CDR1 LNHDA, CDR2 SQIVND (reference sequence). V was trimmed by 4 bases and J by 1 base, leaving 7 bases between them. The CDR3 loop is CASSKRGNTGELFF. The CDR3 DNA sequence: TGTGCCAGTAGTAAGAGGGGGAACACCGGGGAGCTGTTTTTT.

This rearrangement joins TRBV10-3 to TRBJ2-7; the D is unclear. Germline loops: CDR1 ENHRY, CDR2 SYGVKD. CDR3 length: 12 amino acids. Trimming took 4 bases from V and 7 from J, leaving 11 bases between them. In nucleotides, the CDR3 is TGTGCCATCAGTGCTCCCTTGAGTGAGCAGTACTTC. It yields the protein CAISAPLSEQYF.